Shown below are 25 T cell receptor beta chains from a single sample sequenced in a study of Graves' ophthalmopathy and Graves' hyperthyroidism. As the template, RNA transcripts were used to amplify TCR beta CDR3 regions. An initial RT-PCR round employing HTBI primers preceded a second-round multiplex PCR. TCRdb reprocessed the multiplex PCR reads via MiXCR and lists one record per CDR3 protein. The table has hundreds of thousands of distinct CDR3 sequences, about two fifths seen once. The sequencing input was peripheral blood. All receptors come from an adult man with Graves' ophthalmopathy.

There are many counts of this clonotype. The chain recombines TRBV12-3 or TRBV12-4 with TRBJ1-4; D uncertain. The CDR3 loop spans 11 amino acids. V was shortened by 3 bases and J by 11 bases, with 7 bases between the two germline ends. This CDR3 is CASSFGNKLFF. Written as DNA, the CDR3 is TGTGCCAGCAGTTTTGGAAACAAACTGTTTTTT.

This clonotype was seen at least ten times. The CDR3 DNA reads as TGTGCCAGCAGCTTACGGTTCGGGACAGGCAGTGGGGTAAATGAAAAACTGTTTTTT. Translation: CASSLRFGTGSGVNEKLFF. The chain links TRBV7-9 to TRBJ1-4, with TRBD1 matching over 8 bases. The germline V gene has CDR1 SEHNR and CDR2 FQNEAQ (reference sequence). The CDR3 spans 19 residues. After removal of 2 bases from V and 5 bases from J, the junction contained 16 bases not matched to a gene.

This clonotype occurred many times. The CDR3 spells CAISQGVDEQYF. CDR3 DNA: TGTGCCATCAGCCAAGGAGTAGACGAGCAGTACTTC. The rearrangement links TRBV10-3 to TRBJ2-7; no firm D call. The V end was cut by 6 bases, the J end by 5 bases, with 11 bases between. The CDR3 runs 12 residues. Looked up from germline, CDR1 is ENHRY and CDR2 is SYGVKD.

The chain combines TRBV19 with TRBJ2-7; tentatively, D is TRBD2 (5 bases). The CDR3 runs 17 residues. The V end lost 3 bases, the J end lost 0 bases, and 18 bases lay between the germline ends. Germline CDR1 reads LNHDA; CDR2 reads SQIVND (reference sequence). The CDR3 nucleotides are TGTGCCAGTAGTATCTTCGTTCAGGCGGGTGCCTCCTACGAGCAGTACTTC. Translating gives CASSIFVQAGASYEQYF.

This clonotype occurred many times. The chain joins TRBV19 to TRBJ1-2; 7 bases are shared with TRBD1. The CDR3 runs to 14 residues. V dropped 7 bases and J dropped 4; count of bases not matched to a gene: 9. The germline V gene has CDR1 LNHDA and CDR2 SQIVND (reference sequence). The CDR3 region is CASTPTGSGYGYTF. The CDR3 DNA is TGTGCCAGTACCCCGACAGGGTCTGGCTATGGCTACACCTTC. The complete variable domain, with remaining parts taken from reference TRBV19 and TRBJ1-2, reads DGGITQSPKYLFRKEGQNVTLSCEQNLNHDAMYWYRQDPGQGLRLIYYSQIVNDFQKGDIAEGYSVSREKKESFPLTVTSAQKNPTAFYLCASTPTGSGYGYTFGSGTRLTVV.

The rearrangement joins TRBV10-3 to TRBJ1-5; D call uncertain. Germline CDR1 ENHRY, CDR2 SYGVKD. V was pared by 5 bases and J by 2 bases, with 1 base between. The CDR3 is 11 amino acids. The CDR3 bases are TGTGCCATCAGTCGCAATCAGCCCCAGCATTTT. As protein: CAISRNQPQHF.

This clonotype was detected many times. The J gene is TRBJ1-2, the V gene TRBV2; no reliable D call. The CDR3 is made up of 16 amino acids. Germline V gives CDR1 SNHLY, CDR2 FYNNEI. Trimming cost V 3 bases and J 2 bases, with 16 bases left between them. CDR3 in DNA: TGTGCCAGCAGTGACCCACGATTCCGTGACAACTATGGCTACACCTTC. As protein: CASSDPRFRDNYGYTF.

The rearrangement links TRBV10-3 to TRBJ1-2; 12 bases align to TRBD1. The germline V gene encodes CDR1 ENHRY and CDR2 SYGVKD. CDR3 length: 13 amino acids. J was trimmed by 8 bases and V by 11 bases; bases with no gene match: 9. CDR3 in DNA: TGTGCCGCTTCCGGGACAGGGGGCAGGGGCTACACCTTC. Its protein product is CAASGTGGRGYTF.

The V call is TRBV18, the J call TRBJ2-7, with 8 nucleotides matching TRBD1. The CDR3 totals 13 residues. Germline V CDR1 and CDR2: KGHSH, LQKENI. Trimming cost V 3 bases and J 5 bases; bases outside gene matches: 3. CDR3 region: CASSPRQGNEQYF. The CDR3 bases are TGTGCCAGCTCACCTCGACAGGGGAACGAGCAGTACTTC.

V and J are TRBV4-2 and TRBJ1-2; D is perhaps TRBD1 (5 bases). Germline values: CDR1 LGHNA, CDR2 YNFKEQ. This CDR3 has 14 residues. Trimming stripped 4 bases from V and 3 bases from J, with 12 bases between. CDR3 loop: CASSRATADYGYTF. In nucleotides, the CDR3 is TGTGCCAGCAGCCGGGCGACAGCCGACTATGGCTACACCTTC.

Many counts were recorded for this clonotype. The chain combines TRBV20-1 with TRBJ1-5; TRBD1 might be the D (6 bases). From germline, CDR1 is DFQATT and CDR2 SNEGSKA (reference sequence). With 7 bases removed from V and 7 bases from J, the gap between germline ends came to 17 bases. CDR3 length: 13 amino acids. The CDR3 reads CSVPAGGAQPQHF. The CDR3, as DNA: TGCAGTGTCCCGGCGGGGGGGGCACAGCCCCAGCATTTT.

This clonotype was observed a handful of times. The rearrangement joins TRBV12-3 or TRBV12-4 to TRBJ1-2; D is perhaps TRBD1 (6 bases). V was cut by 0 bases and J by 3 bases, with 20 bases left in between. This CDR3 comprises 18 residues. The CDR3 DNA reads as TGTGCCAGCAGTTTAGCGCTGGCCCCGGGCAGGGGTTACTATGGCTACACCTTC. Residues: CASSLALAPGRGYYGYTF.

Ten or more counts support this clonotype. The chain combines TRBV9 with TRBJ2-5; 12 bases line up with TRBD1. Trimming cost V 4 bases and J 5 bases; bases outside gene matches: 9. CDR3 length: 16 residues. Germline-derived CDR1 and CDR2 are SGDLS and YYNGEE. The CDR3 DNA reads as TGTGCCAGCAGCTCTTCCGGGACAGGGGGCATGGAGACCCAGTACTTC. This encodes CASSSSGTGGMETQYF.

In regard to this clonotype: At one end the junction does not follow the germline gene, possibly because of a read error. The chain joins TRBV20-1 to TRBJ2-7, with 7 bases identical to TRBD2. The CDR3 runs to 16 residues. Germline CDR1 is DFQATT and CDR2 is SNEGSKA (reference sequence). Here the CDR3 reads CRARRQTGFTGGEQYF. CDR3 bases: TGCCGTGCTAGAAGACAAACGGGATTTACGGGGGGCGAGCAGTACTTC.

This clonotype was observed many times. The CDR3 DNA is TGCAGTGCCACCGTAGGGGTGGGTGGCGAGCAGTACTTC. This translates into CSATVGVGGEQYF. The rearrangement uses TRBV20-1 and TRBJ2-7, with a possible D match to TRBD1 (5 bases). The V gene's germline CDR1 is DFQATT and CDR2 SNEGSKA (reference sequence). The V gene lost 6 bases and the J gene lost 6 bases, with 18 bases spanning the gap. The CDR3 is 13 residues long.

The chain couples TRBV12-3 or TRBV12-4 to TRBJ2-6; 8 bases agree with TRBD2. The length of the CDR3 is 17 residues. Trimming at V came to 2 bases and at J to 3 bases, leaving 6 bases not matched to a gene. CDR3 protein: CASSLKRAGGGANVLTF. Written as DNA, the CDR3 is TGTGCCAGCAGTTTAAAAAGGGCGGGAGGTGGGGCCAACGTCCTGACTTTC.

The chain links TRBV2 to TRBJ1-1, with 9 bases that match TRBD1. The CDR3 is made up of 15 amino acids. V lost 3 bases, J lost 4 bases, and 6 bases stayed unmatched. The germline gives CDR1 SNHLY, CDR2 FYNNEI. CDR3 in DNA: TGTGCCAGCAGTGAGGAGGGACAGGGCGTCACTGAAGCTTTCTTT. The encoded protein is CASSEEGQGVTEAFF.

The chain couples TRBV12-3 or TRBV12-4 to TRBJ2-7; 16 nucleotides agree with TRBD2. The CDR3 length is 14 residues. V was pared by 10 bases and J by 4 bases, with 4 bases of the junction left unmatched. CDR3 coding DNA: TGTGCCACGGGACTAGCGGGGGGGGCTTACGAGCAGTACTTC. Amino acid sequence: CATGLAGGAYEQYF.

V is TRBV2 and J is TRBJ2-7; TRBD1 is a possible D gene (6 bases). Germline-derived CDR1 and CDR2 are SNHLY and FYNNEI. V was pared by 4 bases and J by 0 bases, with 16 bases between. This CDR3 has 16 residues. CDR3 region: CASSVGGPSSSYEQYF. The CDR3 DNA is TGTGCCAGCAGTGTTGGGGGCCCATCCAGCTCCTACGAGCAGTACTTC. The full variable domain, its missing parts supplied by reference TRBV2 and TRBJ2-7, is EPEVTQTPSHQVTQMGQEVILRCVPISNHLYFYWYRQILGQKVEFLVSFYNNEISEKSEIFDDQFSVERPDGSNFTLKIRSTKLEDSAMYFCASSVGGPSSSYEQYFGPGTRLTVT.

The CDR3 DNA reads as TGTGCCAGCAGACTCGACTCGGACGGTTCTGGAAACACCATATATTTT. Translation gives CASRLDSDGSGNTIYF. This chain connects TRBV6-5 to TRBJ1-3; D unresolved. There are 16 residues in the CDR3. With 6 bases removed from V and 1 base from J, the gap between germline ends came to 16 bases. Germline CDR1 and CDR2: MNHEY and SVGAGI.

This clonotype was detected ten times or more. The chain has TRBV11-2 and TRBJ1-5; D gene ambiguous. CDR1 is SGHAT, CDR2 FQNNGV, per germline. The CDR3 consists of 14 residues. Deletions cut 4 bases from V and 2 bases from J, with 9 bases between. The CDR3 reads CASSSLEGNQPQHF. In DNA form, the CDR3 reads TGTGCCAGCAGCTCGCTGGAGGGCAATCAGCCCCAGCATTTT.

This clonotype was observed at least ten times. The V and J genes are TRBV9 and TRBJ2-7; a weak D match, TRBD2 (6 bases). Trimming left V 0 bases short and J 3 bases short, with 16 bases between. The CDR3 has 16 residues. Germline assignment: CDR1 SGDLS and CDR2 YYNGEE. CDR3 in amino acids: CASSVASTSLIYEQYF. CDR3 bases: TGTGCCAGCAGCGTAGCGAGTACTAGCCTTATCTACGAGCAGTACTTC.

The count of this clonotype is one. Sequence at one end of the junction differs from germline and may be a read error. The V and J genes are TRBV7-9 and TRBJ2-5; perhaps TRBD2 as D (7 bases). This CDR3 region has 14 residues. Germline CDR1 and CDR2: SEHNR and FQNEAQ (reference sequence). Here the CDR3 DNA reads TGTACCAGCAGCCCGCCCGGGGGGCGAGAGACCCAGTACTTC. Its protein is CTSSPPGGRETQYF.

Of note for this clonotype: A read error may be the cause here, since a much bigger clone is one base away. The V and J genes are TRBV9 and TRBJ2-7; TRBD1 matches at 9 bases. This CDR3 has 15 residues. CDR1 is SGDLS and CDR2 is YYNGEE in the germline V gene. CDR3 region: CASSAGTGYSYEQCF. The CDR3 DNA is TGTGCCAGCAGCGCCGGGACAGGGTACTCCTACGAGCAGTGCTTC.

This clonotype was recorded many times. The junction departs from the called germline gene at one end, perhaps through a read error. The rearrangement links TRBV7-9 to TRBJ2-2; possibly TRBD1 or TRBD2 for D (5 bases each). Per germline, CDR1 SEHNR and CDR2 FQNEAQ (reference sequence). The CDR3 loop spans 17 amino acids. The CDR3 DNA sequence: TGTGCCAGCAGCCTAGCCCCCGGGACCGAGAACACCGGGGAGCTGTTTTTT. This sequence encodes CASSLAPGTENTGELFF. The variable domain in full, completed from reference TRBV7-9 and TRBJ2-2, reads DTGVSQNPRHKITKRGQNVTFRCDPISEHNRLYWYRQTLGQGPEFLTYFQNEAQLEKSRLLSDRFSAERPKGSFSTLEIQRTEQGDSAMYLCASSLAPGTENTGELFFGEGSRLTVL.